This T cell receptor (beta chain) was recorded in a study of response to subunit inactivated influenza vaccine. Study-wide findings and caveats: The study's authors posited that every seasonal influenza vaccination enlists few new T cells.

TCRdb redid the calling of the RT-PCR reads with MiXCR, one entry per CDR3 protein. The table shows around 530,000 distinct CDR3 sequences, with 10% to 15% occurring only once. The CDR3 consists of 13 residues. Germline lookup yields CDR1 SEHNR and CDR2 FQNEAQ (reference sequence). Trimming removed 5 bases at V and 6 bases at J, with 14 bases between. This clonotype occurred a few times. No antigen is known for it. The rearrangement uses TRBV7-9 and TRBJ2-7; possible D gene TRBD2, 6 bases. This receptor was identified in a man aged 50-59 years who received an inactivated influenza vaccine. This material consisted of PBMCs from blood, taken on the day of vaccination. CDR3 protein: CASSPKGGGEQYF. In nucleotides, the CDR3 is TGTGCCAGCAGCCCCAAGGGAGGTGGCGAGCAGTACTTC.